Listed here is a single TCR beta chain. Its antigen is currently unknown. These data are taken from a study of cytotoxic CD8 clonotypes in ibrutinib-treated CLL. Across the whole study: Response material was collected after a median approximately 12 months of treatment, range 6 to 36.

Germline lookup yields CDR1 SGHRS and CDR2 YFSETQ. The CDR3 runs 15 residues. The ends were cut back, 4 bases at V and 4 bases at J, with 14 bases in the middle. The protocol was immunoSEQ multiplex PCR, while the TCRdb copy is restricted to in-frame clones and leaves out a portion. The repertoire includes more than 110,000 clones, more than 75% of them detected once, and about 4.7% sits in the top ten. Study outcomes and limitations: Clonality was higher at baseline than in age-matched healthy donors and tracked circulating CD8+ T-cell counts. Among the clonotypes, public ones were uncommon and contracted or held stable on treatment.

This clonotype originated in a human donor with chronic lymphocytic leukemia. The chain has TRBV5-1 and TRBJ1-4; D gene unclear. This material consisted of PBMCs, taken after 24 months of ibrutinib treatment. CDR3 protein: CASSVPRGDNEKLFF. CDR3 in DNA: TGCGCCAGCAGCGTCCCGCGCGGGGATAATGAAAAACTGTTTTTT.